Shown below are 3 T cell receptor beta chains from a single sample sequenced in a study of shared clonotypes between healthy human individuals. TCRdb keeps only in-frame clones here, not all; method: immunoSEQ multiplex PCR. The sample lists roughly 2.4 million clones, nearly 97% occurring once. Sequencing used naive CD4+ T cells sorted from blood. The subset: CD45RA+ positively selected. Receptors originate from a man aged 18 to 30 in good health.

This chain connects TRBV28 to TRBJ1-2; D is unresolved. Trimming shortened V by 2 bases and J by 10 bases, and 8 bases separated the two germline ends. Germline V gene data show CDR1 as MDHEN and CDR2 as SYDVKM. This CDR3 region has 11 residues. CDR3 sequence reads: CASSLGYVYTF. DNA for the CDR3: TGTGCCAGCAGTTTAGGTTACGTCTACACCTTC.

The rearrangement links TRBV10-1 to TRBJ2-7; TRBD2 is a possible D gene (5 bases). CDR1 WNHNN and CDR2 SYGVQD come from the germline V gene (reference sequence). The CDR3 is 14 residues long. The V and J ends lost 6 bases and 6 bases respectively, with 18 bases between them. CDR3 nucleotide sequence: TGCGCCAGCAGCCTCCGGGAATTATCAGGCGAGCAGTACTTC. It translates to CASSLRELSGEQYF.

V is TRBV14 and J is TRBJ1-4; TRBD1 is a possible D gene (6 bases). The germline V gene has CDR1 SGHDN and CDR2 FVKESK. This CDR3 has 16 residues. V gave up 4 bases and J gave up 7 bases, with 19 bases separating them. CDR3 region: CASSRRDTKGGEKLFF. As DNA, the CDR3 is TGTGCCAGCAGCCGCCGGGACACCAAGGGGGGTGAAAAACTGTTTTTT.